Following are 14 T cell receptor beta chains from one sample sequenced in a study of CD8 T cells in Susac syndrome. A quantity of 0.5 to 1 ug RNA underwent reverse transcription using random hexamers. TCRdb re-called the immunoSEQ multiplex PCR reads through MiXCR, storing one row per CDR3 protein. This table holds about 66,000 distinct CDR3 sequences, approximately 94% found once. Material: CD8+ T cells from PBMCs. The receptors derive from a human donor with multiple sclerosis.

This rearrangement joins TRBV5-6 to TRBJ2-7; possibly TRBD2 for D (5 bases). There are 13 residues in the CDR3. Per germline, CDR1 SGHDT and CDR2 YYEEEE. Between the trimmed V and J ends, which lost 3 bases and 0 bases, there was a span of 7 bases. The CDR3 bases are TGTGCCAGCAGCTCGACTACCTCCTACGAGCAGTACTTC. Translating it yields CASSSTTSYEQYF.

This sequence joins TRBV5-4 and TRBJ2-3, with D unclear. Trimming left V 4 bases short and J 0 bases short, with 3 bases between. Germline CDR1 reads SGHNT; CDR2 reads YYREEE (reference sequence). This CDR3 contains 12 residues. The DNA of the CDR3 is TGTGCCAGCAGCCATAGCACAGATACGCAGTATTTT. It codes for CASSHSTDTQYF.

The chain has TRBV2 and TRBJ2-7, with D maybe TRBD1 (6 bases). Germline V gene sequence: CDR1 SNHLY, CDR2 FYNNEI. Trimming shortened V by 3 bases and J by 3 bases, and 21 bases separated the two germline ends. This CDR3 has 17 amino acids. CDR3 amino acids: CASSDAVGATNDYEQYF. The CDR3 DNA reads TGTGCCAGCAGTGATGCGGTGGGGGCGACTAACGACTACGAGCAGTACTTC.

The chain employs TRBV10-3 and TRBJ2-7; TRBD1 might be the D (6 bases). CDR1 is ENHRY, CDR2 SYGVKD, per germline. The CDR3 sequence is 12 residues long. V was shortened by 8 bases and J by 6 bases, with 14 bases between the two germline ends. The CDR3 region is CAIGPQGPEQYF. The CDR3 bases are TGTGCCATCGGACCCCAGGGGCCCGAGCAGTACTTC.

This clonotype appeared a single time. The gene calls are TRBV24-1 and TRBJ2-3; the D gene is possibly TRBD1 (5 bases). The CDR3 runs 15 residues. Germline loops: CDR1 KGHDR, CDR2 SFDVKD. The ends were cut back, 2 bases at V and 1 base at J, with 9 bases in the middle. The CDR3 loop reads CATSDSVTGTDTQYF. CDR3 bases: TGTGCCACCAGTGATTCTGTGACAGGCACAGATACGCAGTATTTT.

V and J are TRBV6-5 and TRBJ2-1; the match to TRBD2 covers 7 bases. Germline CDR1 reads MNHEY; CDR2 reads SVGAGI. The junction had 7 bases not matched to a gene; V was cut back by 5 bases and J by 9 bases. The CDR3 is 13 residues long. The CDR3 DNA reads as TGTGCCAGCAGTACCGAGCGGGAAGCTGAGCAGTTCTTC. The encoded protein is CASSTEREAEQFF.

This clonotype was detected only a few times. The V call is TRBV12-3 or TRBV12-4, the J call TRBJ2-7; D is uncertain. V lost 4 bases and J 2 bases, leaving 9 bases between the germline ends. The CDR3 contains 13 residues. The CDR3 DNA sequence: TGTGCCAGCAGTTGGACCGGTCCCTACGAGCAGTACTTC. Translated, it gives CASSWTGPYEQYF.

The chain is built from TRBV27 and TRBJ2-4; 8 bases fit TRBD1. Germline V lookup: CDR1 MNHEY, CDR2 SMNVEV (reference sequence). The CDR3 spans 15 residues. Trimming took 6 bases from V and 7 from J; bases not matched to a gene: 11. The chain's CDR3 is CASREDRGEFNIQYF. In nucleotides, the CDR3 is TGTGCCAGCAGGGAAGACAGGGGCGAATTTAACATTCAGTACTTC.

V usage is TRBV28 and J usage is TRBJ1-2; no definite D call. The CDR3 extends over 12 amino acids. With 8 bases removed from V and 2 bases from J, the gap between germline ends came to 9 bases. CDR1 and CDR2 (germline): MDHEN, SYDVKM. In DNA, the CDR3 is TGTGCCAGCGAGGACGGGAACTATGGCTACACCTTC. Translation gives CASEDGNYGYTF.

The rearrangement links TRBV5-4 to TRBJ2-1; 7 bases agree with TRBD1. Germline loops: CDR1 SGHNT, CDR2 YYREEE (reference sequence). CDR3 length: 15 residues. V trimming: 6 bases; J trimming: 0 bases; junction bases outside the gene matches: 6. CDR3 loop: CASTHQGVSYNEQFF. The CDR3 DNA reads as TGTGCCAGCACCCACCAGGGGGTCTCCTACAATGAGCAGTTCTTC.

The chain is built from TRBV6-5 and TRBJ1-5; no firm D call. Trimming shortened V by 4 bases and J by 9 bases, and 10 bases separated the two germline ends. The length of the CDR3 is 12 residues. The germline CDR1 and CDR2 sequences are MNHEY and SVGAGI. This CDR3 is CASSLSSGPQHF. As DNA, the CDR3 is TGTGCCAGCAGTTTATCTTCGGGGCCCCAGCATTTT.

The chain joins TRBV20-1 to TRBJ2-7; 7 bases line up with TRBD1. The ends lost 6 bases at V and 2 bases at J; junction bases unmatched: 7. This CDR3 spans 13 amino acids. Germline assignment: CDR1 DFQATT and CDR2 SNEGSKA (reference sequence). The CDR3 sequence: CSARQGSTYEQYF. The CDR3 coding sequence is TGCAGTGCAAGACAGGGATCAACCTACGAGCAGTACTTC.

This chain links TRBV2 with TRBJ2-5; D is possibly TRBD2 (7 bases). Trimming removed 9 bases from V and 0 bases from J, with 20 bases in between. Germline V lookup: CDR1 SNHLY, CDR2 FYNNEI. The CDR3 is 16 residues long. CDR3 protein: CASSTSGGSDQETQYF. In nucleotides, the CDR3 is TGTGCCAGTTCTACGTCGGGGGGCTCGGACCAAGAGACCCAGTACTTC. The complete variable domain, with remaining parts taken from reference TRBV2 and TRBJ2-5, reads EPEVTQTPSHQVTQMGQEVILRCVPISNHLYFYWYRQILGQKVEFLVSFYNNEISEKSEIFDDQFSVERPDGSNFTLKIRSTKLEDSAMYFCASSTSGGSDQETQYFGPGTRLLVL.

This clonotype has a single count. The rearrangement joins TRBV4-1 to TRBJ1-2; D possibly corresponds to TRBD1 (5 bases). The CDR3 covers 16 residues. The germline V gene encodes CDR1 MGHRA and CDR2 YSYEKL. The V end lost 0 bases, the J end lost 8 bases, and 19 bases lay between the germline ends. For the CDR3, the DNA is TGCGCCAGCAGCCAAGATCTAGGGGCAAGCTTGAGGGGCTACACCTTC. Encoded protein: CASSQDLGASLRGYTF.